This TCR beta chain was documented in a study of T-cell reconstitution after alpha-beta-depleted transplantation in children. Points from the study as a whole: Approximately two months post-transplant, alpha-beta T cells reportedly originated from several hundred expanded graft clones. In some patients, recipient T cells and intrathymic progenitors surviving conditioning explained high day-60 diversity.

The TCRbeta library incorporated unique molecular identifiers. A single record per CDR3 protein comes from TCRdb applying MiXCR to the PCR reads. There are more than 300,000 distinct CDR3 sequences in the sample; 15% to 20% occur only once, and approximately 38% lies in the top ten. The V end was cut by 4 bases, the J end by 0 bases, with 10 bases between. This CDR3 has 15 amino acids. This clonotype was counted a few times. Its antigen is unidentified. The material sequenced was PBMCs, mostly from graft donor cells, taken 360 days after TCRalphabeta/CD19-depleted stem cell transplant. This clonotype originated in a male patient between 2 and 10 years old who had a stem cell transplant for acute lymphoblastic leukemia, so the T cells may come from the graft donor. The chain combines TRBV12-3 or TRBV12-4 with TRBJ2-1; D perhaps matches TRBD2 (5 bases). CDR3 bases: TGTGCCAGCAGTTGGAGGCGGACCTCCTACAATGAGCAGTTCTTC. Translating gives CASSWRRTSYNEQFF.